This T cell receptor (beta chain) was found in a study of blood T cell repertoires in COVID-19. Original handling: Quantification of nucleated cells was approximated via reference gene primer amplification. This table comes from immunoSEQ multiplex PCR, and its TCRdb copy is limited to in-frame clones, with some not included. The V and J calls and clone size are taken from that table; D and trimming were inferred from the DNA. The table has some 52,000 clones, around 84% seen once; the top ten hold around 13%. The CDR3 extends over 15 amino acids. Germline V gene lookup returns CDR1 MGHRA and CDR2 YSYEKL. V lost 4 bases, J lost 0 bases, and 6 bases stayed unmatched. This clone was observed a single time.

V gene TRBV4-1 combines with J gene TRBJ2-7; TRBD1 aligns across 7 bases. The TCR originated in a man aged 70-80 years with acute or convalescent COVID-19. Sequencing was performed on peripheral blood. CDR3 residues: CASSRPGQSSYEQYF. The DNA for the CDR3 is TGCGCCAGCAGCCGCCCGGGACAGAGCTCCTACGAGCAGTACTTC.